A single sample is the source of the 32 T cell receptor beta chains below, sequenced in a study of blood T cell repertoires in COVID-19 (dated by TCRdb to the early 2020s). The method behind the library was the immunoSEQ multiplex PCR assay. TCRdb mirrors the immuneACCESS table, restricted to in-frame sequences. Some clones are absent from its copies; in checked studies, under half trace to an unresolved V gene, and the reason for the others is unknown. The table for this sample lists 39,000 or so clones; approximately 82% of them were counted only once. Around two fifths of the sample is in the top ten clones. The source material was peripheral blood. These receptors were collected from a woman of 80 years or more with active or convalescent COVID-19.

The chain recombines TRBV6-5 with TRBJ1-2; D gene uncertain. This CDR3 is built from 13 residues. The germline V and J ends were trimmed by 0 bases and 8 bases, with 10 bases remaining between them. The germline V gene has CDR1 MNHEY and CDR2 SVGAGI. Written as DNA, the CDR3 is TGTGCCAGCAGTTACTCTAGTGGTATCGGCTACACCTTC. It codes for CASSYSSGIGYTF.

This chain connects TRBV27 to TRBJ1-4, with 7 bases identical to TRBD1. The CDR3 spans 16 residues. Unmatched junction bases numbered 12, after V lost 3 bases and J lost 8 bases. CDR1 and CDR2 (germline): MNHEY, SMNVEV (reference sequence). CDR3 DNA: TGTGCCAGCAGTTTTCTCCTGGGAACAGGGGTAGAAAAACTGTTTTTT. Translated, it gives CASSFLLGTGVEKLFF.

The V gene is TRBV18, the J gene TRBJ2-2, with D perhaps matching TRBD1 (6 bases). V was clipped by 5 bases and J by 2 bases, with 12 bases between them. This CDR3 is 15 amino acids long. The germline V gene encodes CDR1 KGHSH and CDR2 LQKENI. Here the CDR3 DNA reads TGTGCCAGCTCAAAAGGACAGCCAAACACCGGGGAGCTGTTTTTT. Amino acid sequence: CASSKGQPNTGELFF. The whole variable domain, remainder taken from reference TRBV18 and TRBJ2-2, is NAGVMQNPRHLVRRRGQEARLRCSPMKGHSHVYWYRQLPEEGLKFMVYLQKENIIDESGMPKERFSAEFPKEGPSILRIQQVVRGDSAAYFCASSKGQPNTGELFFGEGSRLTVL.

V is TRBV6-6 and J is TRBJ2-5; 13 nucleotides align to TRBD2. Germline loops: CDR1 MNHNY, CDR2 SVGAGI (reference sequence). V dropped 6 bases and J dropped 3; count of bases not matched to a gene: 4. The CDR3 has 15 amino acids. The CDR3 nucleotides read TGTGCCAGCAGGCCAGGGACTAGCGGGGAAGAGACCCAGTACTTC. It translates to CASRPGTSGEETQYF.

The V gene is TRBV4-1, the J gene TRBJ2-2; 10 positions agree with TRBD1. The ends lost 3 bases at V and 0 bases at J; junction bases unmatched: 1. This CDR3 is 16 amino acids long. CDR1 and CDR2 (germline): MGHRA, YSYEKL. In DNA form, the CDR3 reads TGCGCCAGCAGCCAGGACAGGGGGGCGAACACCGGGGAGCTGTTTTTT. It translates to CASSQDRGANTGELFF.

The sample holds a few counts of this clone. The rearrangement uses TRBV12-3 or TRBV12-4 and TRBJ2-7; 8 bases are shared with TRBD1. The CDR3 contains 13 residues. V shed 8 bases and J 9 bases; nucleotides not matched to a gene: 12. For the CDR3, the DNA is TGTGCCAGCCGTAAGGGACAGGTGTCTGCGCAGTACTTC. It encodes CASRKGQVSAQYF.

The CDR3 region has the DNA TGTGCCAGCAGTAATCCGGGACAGGGAGCCAAAAACATTCAGTACTTC. This encodes CASSNPGQGAKNIQYF. V is TRBV7-9 and J is TRBJ2-4, with 9 bases that match TRBD1. V shed 6 bases, J shed 0 bases, and the junction held 6 bases outside the gene matches. This CDR3 comprises 16 residues. Per germline, CDR1 SEHNR and CDR2 FQNEAQ (reference sequence).

The gene calls are TRBV28 and TRBJ1-1; TRBD1 is a possible D gene (5 bases). This CDR3 is built from 13 residues. The V gene lost 4 bases and the J gene lost 3 bases, with 9 bases spanning the gap. Germline CDR1 MDHEN, CDR2 SYDVKM. The CDR3 region has the DNA TGTGCCAGCAGTTCTCAGGGTTACACTGAAGCTTTCTTT. Amino acid sequence: CASSSQGYTEAFF.

The chain recombines TRBV19 with TRBJ1-6, with D perhaps matching TRBD1 (5 bases). The CDR3 has 12 amino acids. V was cut by 6 bases and J by 15 bases, with 15 bases left in between. Germline V CDR1 and CDR2: LNHDA, SQIVND (reference sequence). DNA for the CDR3: TGTGCCAGTAGGGGGGACTCCGATCTCCTCCACTTT. Translated: CASRGDSDLLHF.

The CDR3, as DNA: TGTGCCAGCTCCCCTAGCAGGAATGAAAAACTGTTTTTT. Its translation is CASSPSRNEKLFF. The chain couples TRBV18 to TRBJ1-4; the D is unclear. V was pared by 6 bases and J by 5 bases, with 10 bases between. CDR3 length equals 13 residues. In germline, CDR1 is KGHSH, CDR2 LQKENI.

This clone was recorded only once. The rearrangement uses TRBV6-5 and TRBJ2-5, with TRBD1 matching 9 bases. After removal of 10 bases from V and 5 bases from J, the junction contained 14 bases not matched to a gene. The CDR3 loop spans 15 amino acids. Germline values: CDR1 MNHEY, CDR2 SVGAGI. The CDR3 sequence is CATTTGTGNRETQYF. CDR3 bases: TGTGCCACCACTACCGGGACAGGGAACAGGGAGACCCAGTACTTC.

This CDR3 reads CASSLDRDGYTF. CDR3 nucleotides: TGCGCCAGCAGCTTGGACAGGGATGGCTACACCTTC. The rearrangement links TRBV5-1 to TRBJ1-2; D is perhaps TRBD1 (6 bases). Looked up from germline, CDR1 is SGHRS and CDR2 is YFSETQ. CDR3 length: 12 residues. Trimming pared 0 bases from V and 6 bases from J, leaving 6 bases between. The full variable domain, its missing parts supplied by reference TRBV5-1 and TRBJ1-2, is KAGVTQTPRYLIKTRGQQVTLSCSPISGHRSVSWYQQTPGQGLQFLFEYFSETQRNKGNFPGRFSGRQFSNSRSEMNVSTLELGDSALYLCASSLDRDGYTFGSGTRLTVV.

The chain has TRBV3-1 (or the pseudogene TRBV3-2) and TRBJ1-4; D ambiguous. The V end was cut by 0 bases, the J end by 7 bases, with 6 bases between. Germline CDR1 and CDR2: LGHDT and YNNKEL (reference sequence). The CDR3 extends over 13 amino acids. CDR3 nucleotide sequence: TGTGCCAGCAGCCAAGATGGCAGTGAAAAACTGTTTTTT. The encoded protein is CASSQDGSEKLFF.

The rearrangement joins TRBV6-6 to TRBJ1-5; TRBD1 matches 7 bases. Germline loops: CDR1 MNHNY, CDR2 SVGAGI (reference sequence). This CDR3 comprises 15 residues. The J segment lost 8 bases and the V segment lost 2 bases, leaving 9 bases of the junction unmatched. For the CDR3, the DNA is TGTGCCAGCAGTTACCAAAGGACAGGATCGGAGCCCCAGCATTTT. It encodes CASSYQRTGSEPQHF.

The chain joins TRBV28 to TRBJ2-1; D gene unclear. Germline V lookup: CDR1 MDHEN, CDR2 SYDVKM. This CDR3 comprises 13 residues. V was pared by 9 bases and J by 8 bases, with 17 bases between. CDR3 coding DNA: TGTGCCAGTCGACTCCCCCCGAGGTATGAGCAGTTCTTC. Its translation: CASRLPPRYEQFF.

V and J are TRBV6-2 or TRBV6-3 and TRBJ2-7; 7 bases fit TRBD2. CDR3 length equals 15 residues. Germline trimming cut 2 bases from V and 0 bases from J; bases unmatched to any gene: 4. Germline-derived CDR1 and CDR2 are MNHEY and SVGEGT. CDR3 nucleotides: TGTGCCAGCAGTTACAGCGGCGGGAGCTCCTACGAGCAGTACTTC. This sequence encodes CASSYSGGSSYEQYF.

In DNA form, the CDR3 reads TGCGCCAGCAGCTCTGGACTCCCTACGGGCACCGGGGAGCTGTTTTTT. It specifies CASSSGLPTGTGELFF. The rearrangement uses TRBV5-1 and TRBJ2-2; TRBD2 is a possible D gene (5 bases). Germline-derived CDR1 and CDR2 are SGHRS and YFSETQ. Trimming stripped 3 bases from V and 4 bases from J, with 16 bases between. This CDR3 comprises 16 residues.

J is TRBJ1-2 and V is TRBV7-3; 8 nucleotides line up with TRBD1. Germline trimming cut 5 bases from V and 8 bases from J; bases unmatched to any gene: 7. CDR3 length equals 13 residues. Germline V gives CDR1 SGHTA, CDR2 FQGTGA. CDR3 nucleotide sequence: TGTGCCAGCAGCACAGGGACAGGCGGAGGCTACACCTTC. As protein: CASSTGTGGGYTF.

V and J are TRBV28 and TRBJ1-1; 7 nucleotides agree with TRBD1. The J segment lost 0 bases and the V segment lost 5 bases, leaving 6 bases of the junction unmatched. CDR1 MDHEN and CDR2 SYDVKM come from the germline V gene. The length of the CDR3 is 15 residues. The chain's CDR3 is CASSDNRGLNTEAFF. CDR3 nucleotide sequence: TGTGCCAGCAGTGATAACAGGGGTTTGAACACTGAAGCTTTCTTT.

This chain joins TRBV3-1 (or the pseudogene TRBV3-2) and TRBJ1-3; D gene uncertain. The CDR3 length is 15 residues. Germline values: CDR1 LGHDT, CDR2 YNNKEL (reference sequence). Trimming left V 6 bases short and J 0 bases short, with 12 bases between. CDR3 sequence reads: CASSLGGLSGNTIYF. The CDR3 DNA reads as TGTGCCAGCAGTCTGGGAGGGCTCTCTGGAAACACCATATATTTT.

The chain's CDR3 is CASSLGGDWRTYEQYF. Here the CDR3 DNA reads TGTGCCAGCAGCTTAGGAGGGGACTGGAGAACCTACGAGCAGTACTTC. The rearrangement uses TRBV11-2 and TRBJ2-7; D might be TRBD2 (6 bases). The CDR3 contains 16 residues. Germline-derived CDR1 and CDR2 are SGHAT and FQNNGV. Trimming stripped 1 base from V and 2 bases from J, with 15 bases between.

The V and J genes are TRBV5-4 and TRBJ1-2, with 7 bases that match TRBD1. CDR3 length: 15 residues. Germline CDR1 SGHNT, CDR2 YYREEE (reference sequence). Trimming at V came to 4 bases and at J to 0 bases, leaving 6 bases not matched to a gene. The CDR3 region is CASSPRQGANYGYTF. In nucleotides, the CDR3 is TGTGCCAGCAGCCCCCGACAGGGAGCTAACTATGGCTACACCTTC.

The J gene is TRBJ2-3, the V gene TRBV19, with a possible D match to TRBD2 (5 bases). The ends were cut back, 6 bases at V and 1 base at J, with 11 bases in the middle. This CDR3 spans 14 amino acids. The germline V gene encodes CDR1 LNHDA and CDR2 SQIVND (reference sequence). CDR3 in DNA: TGTGCCAGTAGCCCGGGAACAGGCACAGATACGCAGTATTTT. It encodes CASSPGTGTDTQYF.

This chain uses TRBV12-3 or TRBV12-4 with TRBJ1-2; possible D gene TRBD1, 6 bases. The length of the CDR3 is 13 residues. V dropped 1 base and J dropped 5 bases, with 8 bases sitting between them. This CDR3 reads CASSLGDTYGYTF. The DNA of the CDR3 is TGTGCCAGCAGTTTAGGGGACACTTATGGCTACACCTTC.

This sequence joins TRBV7-2 and TRBJ1-2; a possible D gene is TRBD1 (6 bases). Germline values: CDR1 SGHTA, CDR2 FQGNSA. V lost 2 bases and J 6 bases, leaving 16 bases between the germline ends. This CDR3 has 15 residues. For the CDR3, the DNA is TGTGCCAGCAGCTTACCCCCTGGACAGACCGATGGCTACACCTTC. This encodes CASSLPPGQTDGYTF. The full variable domain, rest sourced from reference TRBV7-2 and TRBJ1-2, is GAGVSQSPSNKVTEKGKDVELRCDPISGHTALYWYRQSLGQGLEFLIYFQGNSAPDKSGLPSDRFSAERTGGSVSTLTIQRTQQEDSAVYLCASSLPPGQTDGYTFGSGTRLTVV.

This chain links TRBV28 with TRBJ2-7, with D unclear. Germline V gene data show CDR1 as MDHEN and CDR2 as SYDVKM. The V end was cut by 6 bases, the J end by 3 bases, with 15 bases between. This CDR3 region has 14 residues. The CDR3 sequence: CASSLRSVLYEQYF. CDR3 in DNA: TGTGCCAGCAGCCTTCGAAGCGTTCTCTACGAGCAGTACTTC.

CDR3 in amino acids: CASRTQENTEAFF. In DNA, the CDR3 is TGTGCCAGCAGGACACAGGAGAACACTGAAGCTTTCTTT. This rearrangement joins TRBV7-2 to TRBJ1-1, with a weak D call TRBD1 (5 bases). The V gene's germline CDR1 is SGHTA and CDR2 FQGNSA. There are 13 residues in the CDR3. V was clipped by 6 bases and J by 1 base, with 9 bases between them. Together with reference TRBV7-2 and TRBJ1-1, the CDR3 gives the full variable domain: GAGVSQSPSNKVTEKGKDVELRCDPISGHTALYWYRQSLGQGLEFLIYFQGNSAPDKSGLPSDRFSAERTGGSVSTLTIQRTQQEDSAVYLCASRTQENTEAFFGQGTRLTVV.

In nucleotides, the CDR3 is TGTGCCAGCAGCCGACAGGGGGCGCAAGGCTACACCTTC. Amino acids: CASSRQGAQGYTF. This rearrangement joins TRBV28 to TRBJ1-2; TRBD1 matches 10 bases. The CDR3 contains 13 residues. V was clipped by 6 bases and J by 8 bases; unmatched bases: 6. From germline, CDR1 is MDHEN and CDR2 SYDVKM.

This chain connects TRBV2 to TRBJ2-4; 8 nucleotides agree with TRBD1. The V segment lost 6 bases and the J segment 0 bases; nucleotides outside the gene matches: 10. Germline lookup yields CDR1 SNHLY and CDR2 FYNNEI. This CDR3 has 17 residues. CDR3 loop: CASSSGVRGPAKNIQYF. The DNA for the CDR3 is TGTGCCAGCAGCTCAGGCGTCAGGGGGCCAGCCAAAAACATTCAGTACTTC.

The chain couples TRBV27 to TRBJ1-1; weak D call: TRBD1 (6 bases). V was cut by 8 bases and J by 0 bases, with 22 bases left in between. Per the germline V gene, CDR1 is MNHEY and CDR2 is SMNVEV (reference sequence). The CDR3 contains 17 residues. The CDR3 DNA sequence: TGTGCCAGCGACTCCGCCGGGACAAGGGTCATGAACACTGAAGCTTTCTTT. Translated, it gives CASDSAGTRVMNTEAFF.

The V and J genes are TRBV2 and TRBJ2-2, with a possible D match to TRBD1 (5 bases). This CDR3 contains 15 residues. The germline CDR1 and CDR2 sequences are SNHLY and FYNNEI. Trimming took 6 bases from V and 1 from J, leaving 12 bases between them. CDR3 in DNA: TGTGCCAGCAGGGAGAGAACAGGGAACACCGGGGAGCTGTTTTTT. Protein product: CASRERTGNTGELFF.

This rearrangement joins TRBV5-5 to TRBJ2-5; 12 bases line up with TRBD2. Germline V lookup: CDR1 SGHKS, CDR2 YYEKEE (reference sequence). The CDR3 length is 19 residues. V gave up 4 bases and J gave up 5 bases; unmatched junction bases: 18. The DNA of the CDR3 is TGTGCCAGCAGCGGCGCTGAGACTAGCGGGAGAAGTGCGGCGGAGACCCAGTACTTC. Translated: CASSGAETSGRSAAETQYF.